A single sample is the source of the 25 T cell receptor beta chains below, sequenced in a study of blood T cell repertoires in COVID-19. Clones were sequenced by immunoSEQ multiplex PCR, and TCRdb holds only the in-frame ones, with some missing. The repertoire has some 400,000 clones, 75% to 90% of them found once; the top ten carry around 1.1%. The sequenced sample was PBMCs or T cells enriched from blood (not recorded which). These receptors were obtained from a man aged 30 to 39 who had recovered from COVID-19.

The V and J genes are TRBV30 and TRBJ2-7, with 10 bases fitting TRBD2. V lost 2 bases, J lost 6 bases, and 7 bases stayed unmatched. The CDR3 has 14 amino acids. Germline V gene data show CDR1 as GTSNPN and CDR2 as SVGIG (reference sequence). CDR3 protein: CAWSPIAGGPEQYF. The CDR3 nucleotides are TGTGCCTGGAGTCCAATAGCGGGAGGTCCCGAGCAGTACTTC.

CDR3 amino acids: CASSPGGGSGRGEQYF. As DNA, the CDR3 is TGTGCCAGCAGCCCCGGCGGGGGTAGCGGGAGGGGCGAGCAGTACTTC. The chain has TRBV5-4 and TRBJ2-7; the match to TRBD2 covers 11 bases. The CDR3 spans 16 residues. Germline V CDR1 and CDR2: SGHNT, YYREEE (reference sequence). With V trimmed by 4 bases and J by 6 bases, 12 bases remained unmatched.

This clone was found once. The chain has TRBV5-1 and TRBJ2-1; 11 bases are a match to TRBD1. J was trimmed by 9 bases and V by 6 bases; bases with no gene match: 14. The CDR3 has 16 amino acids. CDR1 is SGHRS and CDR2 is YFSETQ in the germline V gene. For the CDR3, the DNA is TGCGCCAGCAAACTAATCCCGGGACAGGGGGTGAGTGAGCAGTTCTTC. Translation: CASKLIPGQGVSEQFF.

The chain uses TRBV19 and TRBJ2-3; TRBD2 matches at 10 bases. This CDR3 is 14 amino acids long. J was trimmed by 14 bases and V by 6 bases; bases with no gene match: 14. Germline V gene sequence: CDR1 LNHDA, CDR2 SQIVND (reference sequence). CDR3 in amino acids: CASRFGTSAATTYF. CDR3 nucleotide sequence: TGTGCCAGTAGGTTTGGGACTAGCGCCGCGACGACGTATTTT.

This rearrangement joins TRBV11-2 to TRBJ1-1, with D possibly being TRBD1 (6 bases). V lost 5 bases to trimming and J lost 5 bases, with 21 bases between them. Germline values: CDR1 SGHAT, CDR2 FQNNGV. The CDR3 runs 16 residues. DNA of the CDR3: TGTGCCAGCAGCACCTGGGGGGGCAGAACTATTACTGAAGCTTTCTTT. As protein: CASSTWGGRTITEAFF. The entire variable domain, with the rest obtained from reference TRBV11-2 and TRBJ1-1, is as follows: EAGVAQSPRYKIIEKRQSVAFWCNPISGHATLYWYQQILGQGPKLLIQFQNNGVVDDSQLPKDRFSAERLKGVDSTLKIQPAKLEDSAVYLCASSTWGGRTITEAFFGQGTRLTVV.

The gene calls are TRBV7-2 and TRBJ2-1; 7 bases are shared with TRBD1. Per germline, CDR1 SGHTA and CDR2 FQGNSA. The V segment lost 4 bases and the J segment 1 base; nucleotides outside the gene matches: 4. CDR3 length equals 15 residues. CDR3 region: CASSSPGQSYNEQFF. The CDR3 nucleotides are TGTGCCAGCAGCTCACCGGGACAGTCCTACAATGAGCAGTTCTTC. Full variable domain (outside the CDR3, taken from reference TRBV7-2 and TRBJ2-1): GAGVSQSPSNKVTEKGKDVELRCDPISGHTALYWYRQSLGQGLEFLIYFQGNSAPDKSGLPSDRFSAERTGGSVSTLTIQRTQQEDSAVYLCASSSPGQSYNEQFFGPGTRLTVL.

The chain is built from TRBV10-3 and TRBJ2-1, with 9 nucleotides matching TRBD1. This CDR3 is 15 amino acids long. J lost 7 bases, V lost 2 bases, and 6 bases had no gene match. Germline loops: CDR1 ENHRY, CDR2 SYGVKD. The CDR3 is CAISETKTGGNEQFF. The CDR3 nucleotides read TGTGCCATCAGTGAGACAAAGACAGGGGGAAATGAGCAGTTCTTC.

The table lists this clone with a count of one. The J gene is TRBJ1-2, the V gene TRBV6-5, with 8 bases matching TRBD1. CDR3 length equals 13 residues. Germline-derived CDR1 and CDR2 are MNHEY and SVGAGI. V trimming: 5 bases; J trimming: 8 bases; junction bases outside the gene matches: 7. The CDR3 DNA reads TGTGCCAGCAGTCCGACAGGGGCGGAGGGCTACACCTTC. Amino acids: CASSPTGAEGYTF.

CDR3 sequence: CAWSGGDGNTIYF. The CDR3 DNA follows: TGTGCCTGGAGTGGCGGGGACGGAAACACCATATATTTT. This chain connects TRBV30 to TRBJ1-3; a possible D gene is TRBD1 (5 bases). V was trimmed by 1 base and J by 4 bases, leaving 8 bases between them. The CDR3 runs to 13 residues. Per the germline V gene, CDR1 is GTSNPN and CDR2 is SVGIG (reference sequence).

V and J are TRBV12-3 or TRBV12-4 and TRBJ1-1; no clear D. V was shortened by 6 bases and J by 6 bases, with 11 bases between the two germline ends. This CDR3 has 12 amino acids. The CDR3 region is CASRGFEAEAFF. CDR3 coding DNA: TGTGCCAGCAGAGGTTTTGAGGCTGAAGCTTTCTTT.

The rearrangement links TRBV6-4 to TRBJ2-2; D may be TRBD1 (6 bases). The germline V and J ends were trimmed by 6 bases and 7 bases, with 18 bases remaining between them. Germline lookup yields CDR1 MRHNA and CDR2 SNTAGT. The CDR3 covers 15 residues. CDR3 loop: CASRPNAAGVGELFF. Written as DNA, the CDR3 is TGTGCCAGCAGACCAAACGCAGCAGGGGTCGGGGAGCTGTTTTTT.

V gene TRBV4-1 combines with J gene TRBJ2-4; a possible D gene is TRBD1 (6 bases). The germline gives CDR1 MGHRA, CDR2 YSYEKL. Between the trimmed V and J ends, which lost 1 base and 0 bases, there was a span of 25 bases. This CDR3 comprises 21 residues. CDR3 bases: TGCGCCAGCAGCCAAGGATTTGTCGCAGGGGTGTTATTACTAGCCAAAAACATTCAGTACTTC. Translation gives CASSQGFVAGVLLLAKNIQYF.

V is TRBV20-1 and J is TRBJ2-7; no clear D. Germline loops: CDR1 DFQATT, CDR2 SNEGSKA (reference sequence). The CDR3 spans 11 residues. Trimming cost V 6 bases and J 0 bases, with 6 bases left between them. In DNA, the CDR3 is TGCAGTGCGCAGAACTCCTACGAGCAGTACTTC. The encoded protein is CSAQNSYEQYF.

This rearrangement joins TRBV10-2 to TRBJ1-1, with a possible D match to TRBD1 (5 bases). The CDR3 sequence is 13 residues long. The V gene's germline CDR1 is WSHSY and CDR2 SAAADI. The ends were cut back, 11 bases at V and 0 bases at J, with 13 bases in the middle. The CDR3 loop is CACGGGMNTEAFF. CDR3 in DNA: TGCGCCTGCGGGGGGGGTATGAACACTGAAGCTTTCTTT.

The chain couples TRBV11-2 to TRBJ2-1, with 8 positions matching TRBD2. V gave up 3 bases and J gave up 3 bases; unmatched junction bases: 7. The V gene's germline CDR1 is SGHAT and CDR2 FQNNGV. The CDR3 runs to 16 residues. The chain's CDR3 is CASSFGGEGRYNEQFF. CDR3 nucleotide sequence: TGTGCCAGCAGCTTCGGGGGGGAGGGCCGCTACAATGAGCAGTTCTTC.

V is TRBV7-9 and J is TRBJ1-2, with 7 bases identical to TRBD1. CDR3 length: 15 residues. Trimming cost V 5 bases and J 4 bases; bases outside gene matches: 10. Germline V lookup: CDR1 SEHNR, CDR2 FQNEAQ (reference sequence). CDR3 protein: CASSPTETGVYGYTF. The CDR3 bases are TGTGCCAGCAGCCCGACCGAAACAGGGGTCTATGGCTACACCTTC.

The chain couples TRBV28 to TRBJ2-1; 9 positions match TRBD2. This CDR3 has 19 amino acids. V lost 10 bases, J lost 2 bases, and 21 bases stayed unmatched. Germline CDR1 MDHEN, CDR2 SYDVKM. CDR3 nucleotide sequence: TGTGCCACCGGACTTGCCTTAGGGGGAGGCGGGAGGGCCTACAATGAGCAGTTCTTC. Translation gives CATGLALGGGGRAYNEQFF.

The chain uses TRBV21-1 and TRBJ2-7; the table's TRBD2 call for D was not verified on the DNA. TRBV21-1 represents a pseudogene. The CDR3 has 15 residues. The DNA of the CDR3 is TGTGCCAGCAGCAAAGAGAGACGGGCGGGCGACGAGCAGTACTTC. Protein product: CASSKERRAGDEQYF.

The DNA of the CDR3 is TGTGCCAGCAGTTTTGGTCTATATGGCTACACCTTC. This translates into CASSFGLYGYTF. This chain joins TRBV12-3 or TRBV12-4 and TRBJ1-2; D uncertain. CDR3 length: 12 amino acids. V dropped 3 bases and J dropped 5 bases, with 7 bases sitting between them.

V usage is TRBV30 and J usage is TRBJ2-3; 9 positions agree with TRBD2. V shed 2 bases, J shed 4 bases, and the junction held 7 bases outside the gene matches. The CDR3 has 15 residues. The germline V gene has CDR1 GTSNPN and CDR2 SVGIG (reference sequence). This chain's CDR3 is CAWSKAGGPPDTQYF. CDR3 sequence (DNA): TGTGCCTGGAGTAAGGCGGGAGGGCCCCCAGATACGCAGTATTTT.

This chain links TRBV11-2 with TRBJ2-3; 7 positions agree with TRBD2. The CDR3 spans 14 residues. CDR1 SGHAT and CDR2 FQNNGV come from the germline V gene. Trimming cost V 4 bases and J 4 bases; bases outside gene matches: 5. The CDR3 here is CASSYNLAADTQYF. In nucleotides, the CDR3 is TGTGCCAGCAGCTACAACCTAGCGGCAGATACGCAGTATTTT.

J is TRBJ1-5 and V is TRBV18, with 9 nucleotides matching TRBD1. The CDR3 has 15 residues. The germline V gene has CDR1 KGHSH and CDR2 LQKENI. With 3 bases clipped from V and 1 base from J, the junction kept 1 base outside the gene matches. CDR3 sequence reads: CASSPGQGSNQPQHF. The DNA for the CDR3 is TGTGCCAGCTCACCGGGACAGGGCAGCAATCAGCCCCAGCATTTT.

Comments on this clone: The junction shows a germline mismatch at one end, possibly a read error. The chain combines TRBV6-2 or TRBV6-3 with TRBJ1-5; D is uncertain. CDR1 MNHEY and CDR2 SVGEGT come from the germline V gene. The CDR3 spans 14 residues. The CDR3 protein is CASSYSGSTQPQHF. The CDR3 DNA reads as TGTGCCAGCAGTTACTCGGGCAGCACTCAGCCCCAGCATTTT.

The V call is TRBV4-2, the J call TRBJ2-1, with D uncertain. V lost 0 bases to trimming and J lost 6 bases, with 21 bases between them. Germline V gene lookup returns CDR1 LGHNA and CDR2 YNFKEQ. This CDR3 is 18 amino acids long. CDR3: CASSQETSAARSSNEQFF. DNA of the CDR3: TGTGCCAGCAGCCAAGAGACGTCGGCAGCGAGGTCTTCCAATGAGCAGTTCTTC.

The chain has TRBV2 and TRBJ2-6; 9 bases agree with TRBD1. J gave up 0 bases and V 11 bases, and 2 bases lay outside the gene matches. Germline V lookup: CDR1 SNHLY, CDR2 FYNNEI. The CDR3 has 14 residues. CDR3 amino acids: CAGDRDSGANVLTF. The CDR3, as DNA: TGTGCCGGGGACAGGGACTCTGGGGCCAACGTCCTGACTTTC.